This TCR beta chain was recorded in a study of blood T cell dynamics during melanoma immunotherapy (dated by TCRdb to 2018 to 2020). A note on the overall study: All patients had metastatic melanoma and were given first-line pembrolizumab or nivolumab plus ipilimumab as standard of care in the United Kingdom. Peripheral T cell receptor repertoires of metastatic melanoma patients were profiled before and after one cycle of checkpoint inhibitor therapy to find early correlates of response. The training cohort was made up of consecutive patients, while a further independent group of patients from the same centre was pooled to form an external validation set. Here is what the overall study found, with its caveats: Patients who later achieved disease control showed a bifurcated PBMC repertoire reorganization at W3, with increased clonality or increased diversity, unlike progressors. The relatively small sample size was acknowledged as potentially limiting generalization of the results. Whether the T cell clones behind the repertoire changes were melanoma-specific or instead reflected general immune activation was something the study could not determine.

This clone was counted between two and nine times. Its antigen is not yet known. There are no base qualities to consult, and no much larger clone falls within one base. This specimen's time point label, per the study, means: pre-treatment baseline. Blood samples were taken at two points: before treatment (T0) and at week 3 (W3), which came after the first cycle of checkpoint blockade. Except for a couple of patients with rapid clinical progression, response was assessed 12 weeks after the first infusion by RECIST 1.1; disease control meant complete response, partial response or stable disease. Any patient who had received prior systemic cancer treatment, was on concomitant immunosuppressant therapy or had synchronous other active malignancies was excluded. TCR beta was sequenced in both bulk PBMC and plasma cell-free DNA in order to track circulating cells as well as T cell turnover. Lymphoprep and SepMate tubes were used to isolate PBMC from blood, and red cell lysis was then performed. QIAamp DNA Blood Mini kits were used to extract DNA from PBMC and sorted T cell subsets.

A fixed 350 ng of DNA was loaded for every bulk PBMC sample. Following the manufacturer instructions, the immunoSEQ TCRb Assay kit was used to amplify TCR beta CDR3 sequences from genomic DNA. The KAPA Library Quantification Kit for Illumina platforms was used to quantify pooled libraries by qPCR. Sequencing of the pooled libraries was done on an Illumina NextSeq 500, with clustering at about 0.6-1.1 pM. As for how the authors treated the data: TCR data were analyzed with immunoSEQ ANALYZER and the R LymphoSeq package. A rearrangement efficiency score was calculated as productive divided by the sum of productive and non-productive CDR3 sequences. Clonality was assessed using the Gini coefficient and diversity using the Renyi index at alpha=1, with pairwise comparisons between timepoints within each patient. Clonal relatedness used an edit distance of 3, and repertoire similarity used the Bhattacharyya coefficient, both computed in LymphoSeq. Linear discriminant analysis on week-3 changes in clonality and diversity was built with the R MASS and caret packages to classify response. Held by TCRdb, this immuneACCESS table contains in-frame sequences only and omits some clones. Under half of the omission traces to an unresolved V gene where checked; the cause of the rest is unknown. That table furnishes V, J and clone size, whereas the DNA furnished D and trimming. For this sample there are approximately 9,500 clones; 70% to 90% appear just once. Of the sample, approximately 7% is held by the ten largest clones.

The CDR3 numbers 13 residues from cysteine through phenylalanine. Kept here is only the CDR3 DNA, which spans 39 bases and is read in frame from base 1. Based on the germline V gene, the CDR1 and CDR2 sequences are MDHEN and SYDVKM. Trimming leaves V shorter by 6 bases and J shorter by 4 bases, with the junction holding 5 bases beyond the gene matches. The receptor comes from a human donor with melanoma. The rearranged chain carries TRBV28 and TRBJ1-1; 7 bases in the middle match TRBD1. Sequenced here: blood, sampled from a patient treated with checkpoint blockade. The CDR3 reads CASSYTGVTEAFF. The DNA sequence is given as TGTGCCAGCAGCTATACAGGGGTCACTGAAGCTTTCTTT.